The text below deals with one T cell receptor (beta chain). Antigen: not known. The CDR3 loop spans 15 amino acids. Germline values: CDR1 LGHDT, CDR2 YNNKEL (reference sequence). This entry belongs to a study of monozygotic twins with inflammatory bowel disease. Overall study findings and caveats: Sharing of clonotypes with others was lower in IBD patients than in healthy twins, and this was especially so with disease activity.

Per individual sample, eight separate reactions were used to make cDNA. Each UMI harboured a 6-nucleotide sample barcode and was appended via template switching. Amplification used two nested PCRs: approximately 15 cycles, then roughly 9 cycles, on TCRalpha/TCRbeta cDNA. TCRdb re-called the 5' RACE reads; every CDR3 protein appears as one record, without DNA. Its table records about 420,000 distinct CDR3 sequences. The clonotype originates from a human donor with ulcerative colitis or Crohn's disease, or a healthy co-twin of an affected twin (not recorded which). Material for sequencing was blood. The rearrangement uses TRBV3-1 and TRBJ2-7; the TCRdb call, TRBD2, lacks DNA for checking. CDR3 protein: CASSQAQVTVNEQYF.